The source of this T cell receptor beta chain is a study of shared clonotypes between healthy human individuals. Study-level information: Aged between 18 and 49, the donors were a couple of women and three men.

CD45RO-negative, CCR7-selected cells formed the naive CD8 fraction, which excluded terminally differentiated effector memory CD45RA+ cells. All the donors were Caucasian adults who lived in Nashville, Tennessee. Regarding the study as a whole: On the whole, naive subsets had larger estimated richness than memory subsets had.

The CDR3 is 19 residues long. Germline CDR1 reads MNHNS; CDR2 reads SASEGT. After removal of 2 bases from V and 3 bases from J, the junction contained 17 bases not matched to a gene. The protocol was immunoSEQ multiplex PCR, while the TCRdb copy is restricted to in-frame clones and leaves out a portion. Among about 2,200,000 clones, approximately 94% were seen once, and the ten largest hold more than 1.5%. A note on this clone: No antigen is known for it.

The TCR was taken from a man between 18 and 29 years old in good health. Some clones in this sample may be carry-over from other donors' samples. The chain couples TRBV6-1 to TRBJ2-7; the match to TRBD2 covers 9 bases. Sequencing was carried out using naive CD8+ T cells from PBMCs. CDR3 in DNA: TGTGCCAGCAGTGAATTCGCTGGGGCGGCTCTAGCGGGGATCTACGAGCAGTACTTC. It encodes CASSEFAGAALAGIYEQYF.